Listed below are T cell receptor beta chains from one sample, sequenced in a study of response to subunit inactivated influenza vaccine. Each CDR3 protein gets one entry after TCRdb re-called the RT-PCR reads with MiXCR. The sample gives hundreds of thousands of distinct CDR3 sequences, roughly 10% of which show up once; approximately 9.9% is in the top ten. These same data were also listed under a study on T cells expressing NK-cell markers.

Source: PBMCs from blood, taken on the day of vaccination. Every receptor here comes from a man aged 45 to 65 who received an inactivated influenza vaccine. CDR3s include the opening cysteine and the closing phenylalanine or tryptophan. Each record gives: D gene, CDR3 length, clone size, J gene, V gene, CDR3 DNA, CDR3 protein. A D gene is named only where the DNA matches it firmly. Size tells how often a clone was seen (once, few, many) or the class of an expanded clone, and some rows leave it out.

D: TRBD1
length: 16
size: many
J: TRBJ1-5
V: TRBV6-1
DNA: TGTGCCAGCAGTGAATTTGGGACAGCTTACGCTCAGCCCCAGCATTTT
CDR3: CASSEFGTAYAQPQHF

D: NA
length: 14
size: NA
J: TRBJ1-6
V: TRBV12-3/TRBV12-4
DNA: TGTGCCAGCAGTTTTCAGGGAGGGAATTCACCCCTCCACTTT
CDR3: CASSFQGGNSPLHF

D: TRBD1
length: 13
size: NA
J: TRBJ2-7
V: TRBV25-1
DNA: TGTGCCAGCAGCGGACAGGGGAACTACGAGCAGTACTTC
CDR3: CASSGQGNYEQYF

D: TRBD2
length: 17
size: many
J: TRBJ2-3
V: TRBV7-8
DNA: TGTGCCAGCAGCTTAGTCCTAGCGGGGAGCCTTGGGGATACGCAGTATTTT
CDR3: CASSLVLAGSLGDTQYF

D: TRBD1
length: 16
size: NA
J: TRBJ1-1
V: TRBV28
DNA: TGTGCCAGCAGTTTACCCGGGACAGGGAGAATCGATGAAGCTTTCTTT
CDR3: CASSLPGTGRIDEAFF

D: NA
length: 10
size: NA
J: TRBJ2-7
V: TRBV20-1
DNA: TGCAGTGCTGGGGTTGGTGAGCAGTACTTC
CDR3: CSAGVGEQYF

D: TRBD1
length: 14
size: few
J: TRBJ2-3
V: TRBV20-1
DNA: TGCAGTGCTAGATCGGGACAGGGGGGGGATACGCAGTATTTT
CDR3: CSARSGQGGDTQYF

D: NA
length: 15
size: many
J: TRBJ1-5
V: TRBV6-1
DNA: TGTGCCAGCAGAGACAGTTCCTATAGCAATCAGCCCCAGCATTTT
CDR3: CASRDSSYSNQPQHF

D: NA
length: 13
size: few
J: TRBJ1-1
V: TRBV11-1
DNA: TGTGCCAGCAGACCAGAGGGGTACACTGAAGCTTTCTTT
CDR3: CASRPEGYTEAFF

D: TRBD2
length: 20
size: few
J: TRBJ2-3
V: TRBV20-1
DNA: TGCAGTGCTAGTGGGGGGCTTGGGGAAATCACGGGACTAGGAGGAGATACGCAGTATTTT
CDR3: CSASGGLGEITGLGGDTQYF

D: NA
length: 19
size: many
J: TRBJ2-5
V: TRBV6-5
DNA: TGTGCCAGCAGTTACTCGGGGGGGCCCACACGTTCCCAAAAGGAGACCCAGTACTTC
CDR3: CASSYSGGPTRSQKETQYF

D: NA
length: 14
size: few
J: TRBJ2-5
V: TRBV20-1
DNA: TGCAGTGCTAGAGTAGCCAGGGGCACGGAGACCCAGTACTTC
CDR3: CSARVARGTETQYF

D: NA
length: 15
size: NA
J: TRBJ2-2
V: TRBV12-3/TRBV12-4
DNA: TGTGCCAGCCGGGGCCCCGGCCAGAACACCGGGGAGCTGTTTTTT
CDR3: CASRGPGQNTGELFF

D: NA
length: 15
size: NA
J: TRBJ2-7
V: TRBV6-1
DNA: TGTGTCAGCAGTGCCTCCGGGACGCCCTCCTACGAGCAGTACTTC
CDR3: CVSSASGTPSYEQYF

D: TRBD2
length: 15
size: many
J: TRBJ2-1
V: TRBV2
DNA: TGTGCCAGCAGCGGAGGACTAGCTTCCTACAATGAGCAGTTCTTC
CDR3: CASSGGLASYNEQFF

D: TRBD2
length: 18
size: NA
J: TRBJ2-7
V: TRBV28
DNA: TGTGCCAGCAGTACCCGACAGGATGCCGGGACTAGCTCCTACGAGCAGTACTTC
CDR3: CASSTRQDAGTSSYEQYF

D: NA
length: 12
size: once
J: TRBJ2-7
V: TRBV25-1
DNA: TGTGCCAGCAGTGAATCGGCCTACGAGCAGTACTTC
CDR3: CASSESAYEQYF

D: TRBD1
length: 15
size: NA
J: TRBJ2-7
V: TRBV12-3/TRBV12-4
DNA: TGTGCCAGCAGAAGGGGACAGGGGAGCTCCTACGAGCAGTACTTC
CDR3: CASRRGQGSSYEQYF

D: TRBD1
length: 15
size: NA
J: TRBJ2-7
V: TRBV5-1
DNA: TGCGCCAGCAGCGGACAGGAAAGGCCACCCTACGAGCAGTACTTC
CDR3: CASSGQERPPYEQYF

D: TRBD1
length: 15
size: many
J: TRBJ1-2
V: TRBV2
DNA: TGTGCCAGCAGTAGAGACAGGGGGCTCAACTATGGCTACACCTTC
CDR3: CASSRDRGLNYGYTF

D: NA
length: 15
size: NA
J: TRBJ2-5
V: TRBV7-2
DNA: TGTGCCAGCAGTCGCCGGCGGGGAAACCAAGAGACCCAGTACTTC
CDR3: CASSRRRGNQETQYF

D: NA
length: 16
size: NA
J: TRBJ2-7
V: TRBV10-3
DNA: TGTGCCATCAGTGATGAGACCCGGAGGGCTTCCTACGAGCAGTACTTC
CDR3: CAISDETRRASYEQYF

D: NA
length: 15
size: NA
J: TRBJ1-4
V: TRBV5-1
DNA: TGCGCCAGCAGCCAAGGGGGAACCTCTAATGAAAAACTGTTTTTT
CDR3: CASSQGGTSNEKLFF

D: TRBD2
length: 17
size: few
J: TRBJ2-1
V: TRBV7-2
DNA: TGTGCCAGCAGCTTTAAGACTAGCGGGTATTCCTACAATGAGCAGTTCTTC
CDR3: CASSFKTSGYSYNEQFF

D: TRBD2
length: 15
size: NA
J: TRBJ2-2
V: TRBV20-1
DNA: TGCAGTGCTAGGGCTTTGGCGGGGGGCACCGGGGAGCTGTTTTTT
CDR3: CSARALAGGTGELFF

D: NA
length: 14
size: few
J: TRBJ1-3
V: TRBV29-1
DNA: TGCAGCGTGAGCGTGGTCCAGGAGGGAAACACCATATATTTT
CDR3: CSVSVVQEGNTIYF

D: TRBD1
length: 13
size: NA
J: TRBJ2-7
V: TRBV29-1
DNA: TGCAGCGTGGGACAGGGAGATGAGTACGAGCAGTACTTC
CDR3: CSVGQGDEYEQYF

D: NA
length: 13
size: few
J: TRBJ2-3
V: TRBV6-1
DNA: TGTGCCAGCGTCCGTATTTTGGGAGATACGCAGTATTTT
CDR3: CASVRILGDTQYF

D: TRBD1
length: 13
size: few
J: TRBJ2-2
V: TRBV7-3
DNA: TGTGCCAGCAGCCCACAGGGGTCCGGGGAGCTGTTTTTT
CDR3: CASSPQGSGELFF

D: NA
length: 16
size: few
J: TRBJ2-7
V: TRBV9
DNA: TGTGCCAGCAGCGTAGGGGCAGGGGCGAGTTCCTACGAGCAGTACTTC
CDR3: CASSVGAGASSYEQYF

D: TRBD1
length: 13
size: many
J: TRBJ2-5
V: TRBV19
DNA: TGTGCCAGTAGCGGGACAGCTCAAGAGACCCAGTACTTC
CDR3: CASSGTAQETQYF

D: NA
length: 15
size: many
J: TRBJ2-1
V: TRBV20-1
DNA: TGCAGTGCTCCTAACTACGATCAGGGGCGAAAGGAGCAGTTCTTC
CDR3: CSAPNYDQGRKEQFF

D: TRBD2
length: 16
size: few
J: TRBJ2-2
V: TRBV20-1
DNA: TGCAGTGCTAGAGACCCTAGCGGACCGAGGACCGGGGAGCTGTTTTTT
CDR3: CSARDPSGPRTGELFF

D: NA
length: 15
size: few
J: TRBJ2-7
V: TRBV2
DNA: TGTGCCAGCAGTGACCTTTTTTCGCGGGCCTACGAGCAGTACTTC
CDR3: CASSDLFSRAYEQYF

D: NA
length: 14
size: NA
J: TRBJ2-7
V: TRBV10-3
DNA: TGTGCCATCAGAGGCAACTTACCTCCCTACGAGCAGTACTTC
CDR3: CAIRGNLPPYEQYF

D: NA
length: 16
size: NA
J: TRBJ2-5
V: TRBV7-2
DNA: TGTGCCAGCAGCTTAGGATGGGACACTTCCATTGAGACCCAGTACTTC
CDR3: CASSLGWDTSIETQYF

D: NA
length: 15
size: many
J: TRBJ1-4
V: TRBV2
DNA: TGTGCCAGCAGTGGAGGAGACAGCCTAAATGAAAAACTGTTTTTT
CDR3: CASSGGDSLNEKLFF

D: TRBD1
length: 15
size: NA
J: TRBJ2-7
V: TRBV20-1
DNA: TGCAGTGCTAGAGATCTCAGGGGGAGCTCCTACGAGCAGTACTTC
CDR3: CSARDLRGSSYEQYF

D: TRBD2
length: 13
size: few
J: TRBJ2-1
V: TRBV6-5
DNA: TGTGCCAGCAGTTCTTCACTGCGGGAGAAAGAGTTCTTC
CDR3: CASSSSLREKEFF

D: TRBD2
length: 13
size: NA
J: TRBJ2-3
V: TRBV20-1
DNA: TGCAGTGGAGCGGGAGGTCACTGGGATACGCAGTATTTT
CDR3: CSGAGGHWDTQYF

D: NA
length: 12
size: NA
J: TRBJ2-7
V: TRBV7-2
DNA: TGTGCCAGCAGCTTAGGGACAGTCGAGCAGTACTTC
CDR3: CASSLGTVEQYF

D: NA
length: 8
size: few
J: TRBJ2-3
V: TRBV7-9
DNA: TGTGCCATGGATACGCAGTATTTT
CDR3: CAMDTQYF

D: TRBD1
length: 12
size: many
J: TRBJ1-1
V: TRBV6-2/TRBV6-3
DNA: TGTGCCAGCAGTCCCAGGACAGGGAACGCTTTCTTT
CDR3: CASSPRTGNAFF

D: NA
length: 14
size: few
J: TRBJ2-5
V: TRBV7-8
DNA: TGTGCCAGCAGCTTATCAAGACTAGTAGAGACCCAGTACTTC
CDR3: CASSLSRLVETQYF

D: NA
length: 15
size: many
J: TRBJ2-2
V: TRBV29-1
DNA: TGCAGCGTTGCGGGCGGGGGCCCGAACACCGGGGAGCTGTTTTTT
CDR3: CSVAGGGPNTGELFF

D: NA
length: 14
size: few
J: TRBJ1-3
V: TRBV19
DNA: TGTGCCAGTAGTACCATCCGCGGGAGGAGGACCATATATTTT
CDR3: CASSTIRGRRTIYF

D: NA
length: 13
size: many
J: TRBJ2-1
V: TRBV29-1
DNA: TGCAGCGTTGAGGACCCACCCAACGATGAGCAGTTCTTC
CDR3: CSVEDPPNDEQFF

D: NA
length: 15
size: NA
J: TRBJ2-3
V: TRBV6-4
DNA: TGTGCCAGCAGTTATCGGGCTGATGTTGCAGATACGCAGTATTTT
CDR3: CASSYRADVADTQYF